The T cell receptor (beta chain) described here comes from a study of cytomegalovirus exposure and HLA in healthy donors. The PCR had 60 Vbeta and 13 Jbeta primers. Authors' methods: About 10 million of some 80 million unique TCR beta chains were shared, per a later count. Sequencing was performed with immunoSEQ multiplex PCR; in TCRdb, only in-frame clones are kept and a portion is missing. Clonal size and the V and J genes are those of that table, whereas D and trimming came from the DNA. The sample has around 150,000 clones, roughly 82% seen once. CDR1 is LNHDA, CDR2 SQIVND, per germline (reference sequence). The V end was cut by 1 base, the J end by 5 bases, with 12 bases between. This CDR3 is built from 14 residues.

Specimen: PBMCs. The V gene is TRBV19, the J gene TRBJ2-7, with a weak D call TRBD1 (6 bases). The clonotype originates from a male donor in good health and CMV-seronegative. This chain's CDR3 is CASSIAGAGDEQYF. Written as DNA, the CDR3 is TGTGCCAGTAGTATAGCAGGGGCAGGCGACGAGCAGTACTTC.